Below are 5 T cell receptor beta chains sequenced from a single sample in a study of technical replicates of blood from a handful of donors. Profiled with immunoSEQ multiplex PCR; TCRdb holds only in-frame clones, not every one. The data contain about 56,000 clones, more than 90% of them singletons. What was sequenced was PBMCs. Every receptor here comes from a human donor in good health. Some clones in this sample may be carry-over from other donors' samples.

This clone was observed a single time. J is TRBJ2-5 and V is TRBV29-1; 9 bases agree with TRBD1. The germline CDR1 and CDR2 sequences are SQVTM and ANQGSEA. After removal of 3 bases from V and 4 bases from J, the junction contained 9 bases not matched to a gene. The CDR3 totals 15 residues. CDR3 DNA sequence: TGCAGCGTTGAGAAGGACAGGGGCGGGGGAGAGACCCAGTACTTC. This sequence encodes CSVEKDRGGGETQYF. The variable domain in full, completed from reference TRBV29-1 and TRBJ2-5, reads SAVISQKPSRDICQRGTSLTIQCQVDSQVTMMFWYRQQPGQSLTLIATANQGSEATYESGFVIDKFPISRPNLTFSTLTVSNMSPEDSSIYLCSVEKDRGGGETQYFGPGTRLLVL.

The J gene is TRBJ1-1, the V gene TRBV9; D ambiguous. Deletions cut 0 bases from V and 0 bases from J, with 9 bases between. Looked up from germline, CDR1 is SGDLS and CDR2 is YYNGEE. There are 15 residues in the CDR3. The CDR3 here is CASSVGSRLNTEAFF. CDR3 nucleotide sequence: TGTGCCAGCAGCGTAGGAAGCAGGTTGAACACTGAAGCTTTCTTT. The variable domain in full, with the rest retrieved from reference TRBV9 and TRBJ1-1, is DSGVTQTPKHLITATGQRVTLRCSPRSGDLSVYWYQQSLDQGLQFLIQYYNGEERAKGNILERFSAQQFPDLHSELNLSSLELGDSALYFCASSVGSRLNTEAFFGQGTRLTVV.

The chain carries TRBV13 and TRBJ1-2; 9 bases are a match to TRBD1. J lost 3 bases, V lost 5 bases, and 4 bases had no gene match. The CDR3 is 14 amino acids. Germline CDR1 reads PRHDT; CDR2 reads FYEKMQ (reference sequence). CDR3 sequence (DNA): TGTGCCAGCAGCCCGGGACAGGGTTACTATGGCTACACCTTC. It is translated as CASSPGQGYYGYTF.

The chain joins TRBV5-1 to TRBJ1-2; TRBD1 aligns across 8 bases. The CDR3 loop spans 17 amino acids. Germline lookup yields CDR1 SGHRS and CDR2 YFSETQ. V shed 4 bases and J 4 bases; nucleotides not matched to a gene: 15. CDR3 coding DNA: TGCGCCAGCAGCATCCAACCGGGACAGGTTTTTTTCTATGGCTACACCTTC. It specifies CASSIQPGQVFFYGYTF.

The chain has TRBV30 and TRBJ1-5; maybe TRBD1 (6 bases). Trimming cost V 0 bases and J 6 bases, with 12 bases left between them. The germline V gene encodes CDR1 GTSNPN and CDR2 SVGIG (reference sequence). The CDR3 runs 14 residues. The chain's CDR3 is CAWSVRAGVQPQHF. The CDR3 DNA reads TGTGCCTGGAGTGTACGGGCAGGGGTTCAGCCCCAGCATTTT.